This T cell receptor (beta chain) was observed in a study of cytomegalovirus exposure and HLA in healthy donors. Researchers ran the PCR with 60 Vbeta and 13 Jbeta primers. Assay used: immunoSEQ multiplex PCR; TCRdb lists only in-frame clones, some missing. Seen here are over 100,000 clones, 6.5% to 9.5% observed once, and the top ten hold 5.5%. Source material: PBMCs. The clonotype originates from a man aged 35 to 55 in good health and CMV-seronegative.

As DNA, the CDR3 is TGTGCCAGCAGCGTTGAGGGGGGGCCCTACAATGAGCAGTTCTTC. Residues: CASSVEGGPYNEQFF. V gene TRBV9 combines with J gene TRBJ2-1; D may be TRBD2 (7 bases). The germline V and J ends were trimmed by 2 bases and 2 bases, with 11 bases remaining between them. Germline values: CDR1 SGDLS, CDR2 YYNGEE. CDR3 length: 15 amino acids.